A single sample is the source of the 15 T cell receptor beta chains below, sequenced in a study of patients and donors after allogeneic stem cell transplantation. TCRdb reprocessed the RT-PCR reads with MiXCR, giving one entry per CDR3 protein. Among around 82,000 distinct CDR3 sequences listed, 5% were seen once. Sequenced: blood, either unsorted or a sorted T cell fraction (not recorded which). All receptors come from a human donor who was either an allogeneic HSCT recipient or a stem cell or donor lymphocyte infusion donor (not recorded which). It is not recorded whose cells these are; they may come from a transplant donor.

This clonotype was recorded at least ten times. The rearrangement links TRBV28 to TRBJ1-1; weak D call: TRBD1 (5 bases). Germline lookup yields CDR1 MDHEN and CDR2 SYDVKM. This CDR3 has 13 residues. Here the CDR3 DNA reads TGTGCAATAAGATGGGGGATGAACACTGAAGCTTTCTTT. It yields the protein CAIRWGMNTEAFF.

This clonotype was found many times. This chain joins TRBV24-1 and TRBJ2-1; D unresolved. Deletions cut 3 bases from V and 6 bases from J, with 11 bases between. The CDR3 totals 14 residues. CDR1 and CDR2 from the germline V gene are KGHDR and SFDVKD. CDR3 residues: CATSDPLAVNEQFF. The CDR3 coding sequence is TGTGCCACCAGTGATCCCTTAGCTGTCAATGAGCAGTTCTTC.

This clonotype was recorded many times. The J gene is TRBJ1-6, the V gene TRBV9; D perhaps matches TRBD1 (5 bases). CDR3 length: 14 residues. V was cut by 7 bases and J by 10 bases, with 18 bases left in between. Germline V gene data show CDR1 as SGDLS and CDR2 as YYNGEE. DNA of the CDR3: TGTGCCAGCTCCACCCAGGGAAATAGATCACCCCTCCACTTT. Translated, it gives CASSTQGNRSPLHF.

In this sample, this clonotype turned up many times. The rearrangement links TRBV15 to TRBJ2-2, with D possibly TRBD1 on 5 matching bases. V was trimmed by 0 bases and J by 4 bases, leaving 15 bases between them. This CDR3 is 17 amino acids long. Germline V gene lookup returns CDR1 LNHNV and CDR2 YYDKDF (reference sequence). CDR3 protein: CATSRDMAGRITGELFF. DNA for the CDR3: TGTGCCACCAGCAGAGATATGGCAGGGCGGATCACCGGGGAGCTGTTTTTT.

The chain has TRBV6-2 or TRBV6-3 and TRBJ2-3; D is undetermined. The CDR3 has 12 amino acids. Germline CDR1 MNHEY, CDR2 SVGEGT. Deletions cut 7 bases from V and 2 bases from J, with 7 bases between. The CDR3 spells CASNRPTDTQYF. For the CDR3, the DNA is TGTGCCAGCAACCGGCCCACAGATACGCAGTATTTT.

This clonotype was detected many times. The chain uses TRBV12-3 or TRBV12-4 and TRBJ2-7; 8 bases fit TRBD1. V shed 7 bases and J 2 bases; nucleotides not matched to a gene: 7. The CDR3 spans 14 residues. Here the CDR3 DNA reads TGTGCCAGCACCCGACAGGGGTCTACCTACGAGCAGTACTTC. This codes for CASTRQGSTYEQYF.

In this sample, this clonotype turned up a few times. This rearrangement joins TRBV12-2 to TRBJ2-7; TRBD2, the table's D call, lacks a check against the DNA. TRBV12-2 is classified as a pseudogene. The CDR3 totals 13 residues. The CDR3, as DNA: TGTGCAGGATACGGGCTAGCGGGGCTCGAGCAGTACTTC. Residues: CAGYGLAGLEQYF.

This clonotype was seen many times. This chain uses TRBV19 with TRBJ1-5, with 8 bases identical to TRBD1. Germline V gene lookup returns CDR1 LNHDA and CDR2 SQIVND (reference sequence). V shed 5 bases, J shed 8 bases, and the junction held 8 bases outside the gene matches. The CDR3 sequence is 14 residues long. DNA for the CDR3: TGTGCCAGTAGTTTTCAGGGGGCCTCCGAGCCCCAGCATTTT. It yields the protein CASSFQGASEPQHF.

This clonotype was seen ten or more times. The chain links TRBV10-2 to TRBJ1-2; tentative D call: TRBD1 (5 bases). The germline V gene has CDR1 WSHSY and CDR2 SAAADI. This CDR3 is built from 14 residues. V lost 5 bases to trimming and J lost 4 bases, with 14 bases between them. DNA of the CDR3: TGCGCCAGCAGTACGGGGCTAGAAGCCTATGGCTACACCTTC. It is translated as CASSTGLEAYGYTF.

This clonotype has just a few counts. The CDR3 bases are TGCAGTGCTAGAGATTCAGGGATTAATGAAAAACTGTTTTTT. This gives the protein CSARDSGINEKLFF. The gene calls are TRBV20-1 and TRBJ1-4; TRBD1 might be the D (5 bases). Germline loops: CDR1 DFQATT, CDR2 SNEGSKA (reference sequence). The CDR3 has 14 amino acids. The V end was cut by 0 bases, the J end by 4 bases, with 9 bases between.

In its sample, this clonotype was seen many times. The chain combines TRBV12-3 or TRBV12-4 with TRBJ2-4; 7 bases match TRBD2. With 4 bases clipped from V and 8 bases from J, the junction kept 5 bases outside the gene matches. The CDR3 extends over 13 amino acids. As DNA, the CDR3 is TGTGCCAGCAGTTCGGGCAGCGGGGACATTCAGTACTTC. Translated: CASSSGSGDIQYF.

This clonotype was counted many times. The genes are TRBV12-3 or TRBV12-4 and TRBJ1-2; D not certain. Trimming took 2 bases from V and 7 from J, leaving 5 bases between them. The CDR3 length is 11 residues. The CDR3 nucleotides are TGTGCCAGCAGTTTAAGGGTTGGCTACACCTTC. Residues: CASSLRVGYTF.

The table lists this clonotype with many counts. The J gene is TRBJ1-2, the V gene TRBV6-4; weak D call: TRBD1 (5 bases). Trimming took 0 bases from V and 5 from J, leaving 7 bases between them. The CDR3 loop spans 13 amino acids. Germline CDR1 MRHNA, CDR2 SNTAGT. CDR3 sequence (DNA): TGTGCCAGCAGTGACTCCGGGGGATATGGCTACACCTTC. Encoded protein: CASSDSGGYGYTF.

This clonotype was recorded at least ten times. The chain joins TRBV27 to TRBJ2-1; D is unresolved. This CDR3 region has 16 residues. Trimming removed 4 bases at V and 6 bases at J, with 19 bases between. Germline lookup yields CDR1 MNHEY and CDR2 SMNVEV (reference sequence). The CDR3 DNA reads TGTGCCAGCAGTTCTGAGATCCGGGTGAGGAGCAATGAGCAGTTCTTC. Protein sequence: CASSSEIRVRSNEQFF.

This clonotype was found many times. The chain links TRBV5-6 to TRBJ1-1, with 7 bases aligning to TRBD1. CDR1 and CDR2 (germline): SGHDT, YYEEEE. The junction had 8 bases not matched to a gene; V was cut back by 4 bases and J by 11 bases. The CDR3 consists of 12 residues. The CDR3 sequence is CASSLMGQLAFF. CDR3 nucleotide sequence: TGTGCCAGCAGCCTGATGGGACAGTTGGCTTTCTTT.